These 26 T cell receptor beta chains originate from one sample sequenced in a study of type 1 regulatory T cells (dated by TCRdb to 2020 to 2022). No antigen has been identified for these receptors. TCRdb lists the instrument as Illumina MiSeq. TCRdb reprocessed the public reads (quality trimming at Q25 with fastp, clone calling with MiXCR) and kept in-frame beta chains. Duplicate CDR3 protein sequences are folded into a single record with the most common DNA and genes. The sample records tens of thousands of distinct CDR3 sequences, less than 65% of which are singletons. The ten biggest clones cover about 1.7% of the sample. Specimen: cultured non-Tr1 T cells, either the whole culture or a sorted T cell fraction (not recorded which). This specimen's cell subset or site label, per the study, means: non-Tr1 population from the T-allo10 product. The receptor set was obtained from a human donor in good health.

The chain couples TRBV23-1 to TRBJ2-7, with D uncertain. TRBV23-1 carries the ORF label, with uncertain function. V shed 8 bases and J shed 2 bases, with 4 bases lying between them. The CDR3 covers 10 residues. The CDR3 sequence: CASRTYEQYF. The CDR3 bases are TGCGCCAGCCGGACCTACGAGCAGTACTTC.

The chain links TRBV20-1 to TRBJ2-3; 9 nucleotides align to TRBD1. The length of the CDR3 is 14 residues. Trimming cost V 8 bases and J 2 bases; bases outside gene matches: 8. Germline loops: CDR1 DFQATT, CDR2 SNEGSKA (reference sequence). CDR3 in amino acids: CSTQTGGNTDTQYF. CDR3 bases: TGCAGTACGCAGACAGGGGGGAACACAGATACGCAGTATTTT.

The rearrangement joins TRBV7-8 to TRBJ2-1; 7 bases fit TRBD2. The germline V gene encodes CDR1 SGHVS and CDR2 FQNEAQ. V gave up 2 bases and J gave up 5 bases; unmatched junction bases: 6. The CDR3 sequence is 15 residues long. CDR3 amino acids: CASSLRRESNNEQFF. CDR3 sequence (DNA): TGTGCCAGCAGCTTACGGCGGGAGTCTAACAATGAGCAGTTCTTC.

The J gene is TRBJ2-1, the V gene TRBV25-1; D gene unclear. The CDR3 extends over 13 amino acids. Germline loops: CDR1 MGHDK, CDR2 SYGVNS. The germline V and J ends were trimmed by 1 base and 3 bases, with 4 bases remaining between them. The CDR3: CASSESGYNEQFF. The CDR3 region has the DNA TGTGCCAGCAGTGAATCCGGCTACAATGAGCAGTTCTTC.

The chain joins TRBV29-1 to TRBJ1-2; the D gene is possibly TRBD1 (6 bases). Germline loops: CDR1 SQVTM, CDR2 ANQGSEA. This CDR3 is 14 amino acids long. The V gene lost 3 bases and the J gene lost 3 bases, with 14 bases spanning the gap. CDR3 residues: CSVEGARRDYGYTF. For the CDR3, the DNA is TGCAGCGTTGAGGGGGCGCGAAGGGACTATGGCTACACCTTC.

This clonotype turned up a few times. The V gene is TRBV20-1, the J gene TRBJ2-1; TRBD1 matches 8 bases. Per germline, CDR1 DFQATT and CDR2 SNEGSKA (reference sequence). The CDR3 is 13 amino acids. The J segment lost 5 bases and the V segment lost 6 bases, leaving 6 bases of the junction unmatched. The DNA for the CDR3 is TGCAGTGCCACTTTGGACAGGGACAATGAGCAGTTCTTC. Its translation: CSATLDRDNEQFF.

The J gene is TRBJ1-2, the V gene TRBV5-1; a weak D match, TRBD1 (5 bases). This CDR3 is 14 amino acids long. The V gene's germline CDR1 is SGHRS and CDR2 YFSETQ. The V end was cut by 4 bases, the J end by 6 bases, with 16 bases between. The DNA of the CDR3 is TGCGCCAGCAGCCCGTCCGGGACCGTCAATGGCTACACCTTC. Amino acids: CASSPSGTVNGYTF.

CDR3: CASSLPVGRDTGELFF. Written as DNA, the CDR3 is TGCGCCAGCAGCTTACCCGTCGGACGGGACACCGGGGAGCTGTTTTTT. The chain is built from TRBV5-1 and TRBJ2-2, with unresolved D. CDR1 is SGHRS, CDR2 YFSETQ, per germline. The CDR3 loop spans 16 amino acids. Trimming took off 2 bases at V and 3 bases at J, with 14 bases between the two ends.

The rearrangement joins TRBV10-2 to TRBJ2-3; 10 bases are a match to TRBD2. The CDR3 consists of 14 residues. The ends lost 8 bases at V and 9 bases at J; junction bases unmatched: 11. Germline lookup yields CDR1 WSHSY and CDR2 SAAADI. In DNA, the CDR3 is TGCGCCAGCGGCACAACTAGCGGGATAGGCACGCAGTATTTT. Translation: CASGTTSGIGTQYF.

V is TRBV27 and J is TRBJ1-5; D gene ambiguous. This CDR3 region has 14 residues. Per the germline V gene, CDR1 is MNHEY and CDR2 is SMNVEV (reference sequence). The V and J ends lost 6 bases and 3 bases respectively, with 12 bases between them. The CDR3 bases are TGTGCCAGCAGACCGAGGCAGGTCAATCAGCCCCAGCATTTT. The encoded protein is CASRPRQVNQPQHF.

CDR3 in amino acids: CSARDPVRSYNEQFF. The CDR3 region has the DNA TGCAGTGCTAGAGACCCTGTACGATCCTACAATGAGCAGTTCTTC. V gene TRBV20-1 combines with J gene TRBJ2-1; D uncertain. The germline V and J ends were trimmed by 0 bases and 1 base, with 10 bases remaining between them. The CDR3 has 15 residues. Germline values: CDR1 DFQATT, CDR2 SNEGSKA (reference sequence).

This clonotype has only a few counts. CDR3 sequence reads: CASSLGYLRDRGYTF. The CDR3 DNA is TGTGCCAGCAGTTTAGGCTATCTCAGGGACCGGGGCTACACCTTC. The chain is built from TRBV28 and TRBJ1-2; tentative D call: TRBD1 (5 bases). The CDR3 consists of 15 residues. CDR1 and CDR2 from the germline V gene are MDHEN and SYDVKM. V was trimmed by 2 bases and J by 8 bases, leaving 18 bases between them.

For the CDR3, the DNA is TGTGCCAGCAGTTTTAGTAGGGCAGCCTTCTCCTACGAGCAGTTCTTC. It yields the protein CASSFSRAAFSYEQFF. V gene TRBV12-3 or TRBV12-4 combines with J gene TRBJ2-1; unclear D gene. The CDR3 contains 16 residues. Trimming removed 3 bases from V and 10 bases from J, with 22 bases in between.

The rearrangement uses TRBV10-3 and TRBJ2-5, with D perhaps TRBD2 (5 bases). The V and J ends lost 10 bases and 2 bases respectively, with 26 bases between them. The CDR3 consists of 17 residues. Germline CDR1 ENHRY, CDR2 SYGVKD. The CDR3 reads CASAVGRGLNPQETQYF. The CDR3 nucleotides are TGTGCCAGCGCGGTGGGGAGAGGACTTAACCCTCAAGAGACCCAGTACTTC.

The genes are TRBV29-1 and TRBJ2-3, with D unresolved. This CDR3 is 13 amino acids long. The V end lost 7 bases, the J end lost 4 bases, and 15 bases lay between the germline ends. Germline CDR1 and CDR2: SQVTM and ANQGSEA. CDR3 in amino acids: CSGADDGPDTQYF. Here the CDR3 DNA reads TGCAGCGGCGCCGACGATGGCCCAGATACGCAGTATTTT.

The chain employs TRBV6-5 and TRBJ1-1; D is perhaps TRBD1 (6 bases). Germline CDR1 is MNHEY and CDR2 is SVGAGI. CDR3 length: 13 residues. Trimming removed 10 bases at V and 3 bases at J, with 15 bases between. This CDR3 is CAISTGAYTEAFF. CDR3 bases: TGTGCCATAAGCACGGGGGCGTACACTGAAGCTTTCTTT.

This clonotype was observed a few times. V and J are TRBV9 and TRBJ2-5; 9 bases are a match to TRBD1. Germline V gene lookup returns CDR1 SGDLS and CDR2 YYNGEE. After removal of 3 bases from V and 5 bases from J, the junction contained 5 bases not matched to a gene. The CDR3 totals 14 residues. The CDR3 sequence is CASSAGQGPETQYF. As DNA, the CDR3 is TGTGCCAGCAGCGCGGGACAGGGCCCGGAGACCCAGTACTTC.

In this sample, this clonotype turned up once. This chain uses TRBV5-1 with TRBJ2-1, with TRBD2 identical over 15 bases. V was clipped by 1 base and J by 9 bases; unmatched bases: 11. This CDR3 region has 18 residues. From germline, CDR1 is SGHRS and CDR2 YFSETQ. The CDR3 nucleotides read TGCGCCAGCAGCTTGCAACCCGGGACTAGCGGGAGGCGGGGTGAGCAGTTCTTC. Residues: CASSLQPGTSGRRGEQFF.

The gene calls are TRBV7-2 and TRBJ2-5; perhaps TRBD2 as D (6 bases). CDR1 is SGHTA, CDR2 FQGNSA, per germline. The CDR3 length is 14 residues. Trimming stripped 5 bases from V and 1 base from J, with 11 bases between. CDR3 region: CASSRDSLQETQYF. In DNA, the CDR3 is TGTGCCAGCAGCAGGGACTCCCTCCAAGAGACCCAGTACTTC.

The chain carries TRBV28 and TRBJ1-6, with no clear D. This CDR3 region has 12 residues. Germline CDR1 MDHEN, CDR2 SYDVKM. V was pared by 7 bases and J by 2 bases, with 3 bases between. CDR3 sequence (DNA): TGTGCCAGCACAGCCTATAATTCACCCCTCCACTTT. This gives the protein CASTAYNSPLHF.

The CDR3 protein is CSASDISGNTIYF. CDR3 DNA: TGCAGTGCTAGTGACATCTCTGGAAACACCATATATTTT. This chain uses TRBV20-1 with TRBJ1-3; D ambiguous. The CDR3 has 13 amino acids. CDR1 is DFQATT and CDR2 is SNEGSKA in the germline V gene (reference sequence). The V gene lost 3 bases and the J gene lost 0 bases, with 6 bases spanning the gap.

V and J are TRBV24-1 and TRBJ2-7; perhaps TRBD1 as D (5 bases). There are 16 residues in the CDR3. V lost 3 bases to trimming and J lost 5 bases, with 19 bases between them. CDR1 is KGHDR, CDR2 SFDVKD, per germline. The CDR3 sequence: CATSDPQGKGRNEQYF. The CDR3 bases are TGTGCCACCAGTGATCCCCAGGGAAAGGGCCGGAACGAGCAGTACTTC.

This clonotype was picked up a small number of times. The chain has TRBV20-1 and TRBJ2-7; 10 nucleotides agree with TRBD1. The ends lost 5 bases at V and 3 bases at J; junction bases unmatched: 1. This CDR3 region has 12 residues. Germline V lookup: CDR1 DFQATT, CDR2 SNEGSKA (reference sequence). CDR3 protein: CSAGQGVYEQYF. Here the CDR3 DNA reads TGCAGTGCTGGACAGGGGGTCTACGAGCAGTACTTC.

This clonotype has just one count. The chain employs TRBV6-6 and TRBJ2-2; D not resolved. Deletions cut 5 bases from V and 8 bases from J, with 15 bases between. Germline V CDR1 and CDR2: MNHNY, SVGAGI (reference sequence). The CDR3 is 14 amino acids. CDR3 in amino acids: CASSESGPSGELFF. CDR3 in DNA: TGTGCCAGCAGTGAGTCGGGTCCATCAGGGGAGCTGTTTTTT.

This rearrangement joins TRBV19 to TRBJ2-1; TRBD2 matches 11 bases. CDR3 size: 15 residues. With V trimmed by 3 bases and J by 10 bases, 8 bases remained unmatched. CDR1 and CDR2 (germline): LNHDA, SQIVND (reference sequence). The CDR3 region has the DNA TGTGCCAGTAGTATGGTTAGCGGGAGGGCCCGGGAGCAGTTCTTC. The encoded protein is CASSMVSGRAREQFF.

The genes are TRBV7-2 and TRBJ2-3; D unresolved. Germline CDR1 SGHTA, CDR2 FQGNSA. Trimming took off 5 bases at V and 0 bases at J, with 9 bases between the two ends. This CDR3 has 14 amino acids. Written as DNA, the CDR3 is TGTGCCAGCAGCCCCGACGCGAGCACAGATACGCAGTATTTT. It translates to CASSPDASTDTQYF.